The 16 T cell receptor beta chains below all came from one sample that was sequenced in a study of Ad26.COV2.S vaccination and SARS-CoV-2 variants. The treatment was: approximately 18 received Ad26.COV2.S at low or high dose, single or two shots; 5 received placebo; per-sample allocation not given. It was on day 63 after the first vaccine or placebo injection that samples were taken. TCRdb's table, derived via immunoSEQ multiplex PCR, lists solely in-frame clones and lacks some. This repertoire shows fewer than 800,000 clones, roughly 90% found once; its top ten account for approximately 1.5%. Sequenced material: peripheral blood, taken in a trial of Ad26.COV2.S vaccine versus placebo. Receptors were obtained from a person aged 18 to 59 who received the Ad26.COV2.S COVID-19 vaccine or a placebo.

The J gene is TRBJ2-2, the V gene TRBV5-6; D remains ambiguous. V was shortened by 2 bases and J by 7 bases, with 6 bases between the two germline ends. This CDR3 comprises 12 residues. Germline values: CDR1 SGHDT, CDR2 YYEEEE. The CDR3, as DNA: TGTGCCAGCAGCTTCTGGAGCGGGGAGCTGTTTTTT. Translation: CASSFWSGELFF.

CDR3 in amino acids: CASSYEAVQYF. The CDR3 DNA reads TGTGCCAGCAGTTATGAGGCGGTGCAGTACTTC. The chain carries TRBV6-6 and TRBJ2-7; D unresolved. The germline gives CDR1 MNHNY, CDR2 SVGAGI (reference sequence). The CDR3 loop spans 11 amino acids. V lost 3 bases and J 9 bases, leaving 9 bases between the germline ends.

The chain employs TRBV11-3 and TRBJ2-1, with TRBD2 as a possible D gene (5 bases). This CDR3 has 18 residues. V lost 1 base and J 4 bases, leaving 20 bases between the germline ends. The germline gives CDR1 SGHNT, CDR2 YENEEA. CDR3 in amino acids: CASSLVGAGGDSYNEQFF. The CDR3 nucleotides are TGTGCCAGCAGCTTAGTTGGTGCGGGTGGGGATTCGTACAATGAGCAGTTCTTC.

This chain links TRBV18 with TRBJ2-3; 9 nucleotides line up with TRBD1. This CDR3 is 17 amino acids long. Germline-derived CDR1 and CDR2 are KGHSH and LQKENI. The V gene end was trimmed by 1 base and the J gene end by 0 bases; junction bases not matched to a gene: 5. This chain's CDR3 is CASSPRDRASSTDTQYF. DNA for the CDR3: TGTGCCAGCTCACCACGGGACAGGGCTTCTAGCACAGATACGCAGTATTTT.

The chain recombines TRBV10-3 with TRBJ1-2, with no clear D. The V gene lost 3 bases and the J gene lost 4 bases, with 9 bases spanning the gap. CDR1 and CDR2 (germline): ENHRY, SYGVKD. The CDR3 extends over 13 amino acids. The CDR3 bases are TGTGCCATCAGTGAACCGTCCATCTATGGCTACACCTTC. This gives the protein CAISEPSIYGYTF.

The V gene is TRBV24-1, the J gene TRBJ1-2, with TRBD1 as a possible D gene (6 bases). This CDR3 has 14 residues. V gave up 4 bases and J gave up 6 bases, with 14 bases separating them. Looked up from germline, CDR1 is KGHDR and CDR2 is SFDVKD. The CDR3: CATSDSTGWNGYTF. The CDR3 DNA reads as TGTGCCACCAGTGACTCGACAGGTTGGAATGGCTACACCTTC.

The V call is TRBV11-2, the J call TRBJ2-1; 8 bases agree with TRBD2. The V segment lost 7 bases and the J segment 0 bases; nucleotides outside the gene matches: 8. CDR1 is SGHAT, CDR2 FQNNGV, per germline. This CDR3 contains 16 residues. In DNA, the CDR3 is TGTGCCAGCACCCGGGCCGGGACTAGCTCCTACAATGAGCAGTTCTTC. Amino acids: CASTRAGTSSYNEQFF.

This sequence joins TRBV4-2 and TRBJ2-5, with 8 nucleotides matching TRBD1. The CDR3 consists of 15 residues. Germline lookup yields CDR1 LGHNA and CDR2 YNFKEQ. V dropped 6 bases and J dropped 2; count of bases not matched to a gene: 8. The CDR3 DNA is TGTGCCAGCAGTCGAGGGACAGGACGGCAAGAGACCCAGTACTTC. It is translated as CASSRGTGRQETQYF.

The chain employs TRBV30 and TRBJ1-2, with TRBD1 identical over 9 bases. The CDR3 totals 15 residues. The junction had 9 bases not matched to a gene; V was cut back by 3 bases and J by 4 bases. Germline V gene sequence: CDR1 GTSNPN, CDR2 SVGIG (reference sequence). The chain's CDR3 is CAWSAGQGIGYGYTF. In DNA form, the CDR3 reads TGTGCCTGGAGCGCAGGACAGGGGATCGGCTATGGCTACACCTTC.

The chain couples TRBV5-1 to TRBJ1-4; D gene uncertain. The CDR3 spans 13 residues. Germline assignment: CDR1 SGHRS and CDR2 YFSETQ. Trimming cost V 2 bases and J 7 bases, with 9 bases left between them. The CDR3 coding sequence is TGCGCCAGCAGCTTAGGGAATCGTGAAAAACTGTTTTTT. This encodes CASSLGNREKLFF.

The gene calls are TRBV7-9 and TRBJ1-1; D possibly corresponds to TRBD1 (5 bases). CDR1 is SEHNR and CDR2 is FQNEAQ in the germline V gene (reference sequence). CDR3 length equals 15 residues. Trimming removed 1 base at V and 4 bases at J, with 13 bases between. The CDR3 spells CASSLVEGLSTEAFF. CDR3 sequence (DNA): TGTGCCAGCAGCTTAGTTGAGGGGCTATCCACTGAAGCTTTCTTT.

The V call is TRBV7-2, the J call TRBJ2-3, with TRBD1 matching over 8 bases. This CDR3 is 15 amino acids long. V shed 3 bases, J shed 0 bases, and the junction held 2 bases outside the gene matches. Germline lookup yields CDR1 SGHTA and CDR2 FQGNSA. CDR3 residues: CASSFRDRSTDTQYF. CDR3 DNA sequence: TGTGCCAGCAGCTTTCGGGACAGGAGCACAGATACGCAGTATTTT.

This clone was detected a few times. This sequence joins TRBV19 and TRBJ1-5; D possibly corresponds to TRBD1 (6 bases). The CDR3 has 16 amino acids. With 3 bases removed from V and 4 bases from J, the gap between germline ends came to 16 bases. Germline CDR1 reads LNHDA; CDR2 reads SQIVND (reference sequence). The CDR3 sequence is CASSIRGQGRNQPQHF. The CDR3 nucleotides are TGTGCCAGTAGTATCCGCGGCCAGGGGCGAAATCAGCCCCAGCATTTT.

The chain combines TRBV5-4 with TRBJ1-1; maybe TRBD1 (5 bases). V dropped 4 bases and J dropped 1 base, with 11 bases sitting between them. Germline lookup yields CDR1 SGHNT and CDR2 YYREEE (reference sequence). This CDR3 contains 14 residues. The CDR3 here is CASSHWGQNTEAFF. The DNA for the CDR3 is TGTGCCAGCAGCCACTGGGGCCAGAACACTGAAGCTTTCTTT.

The V call is TRBV6-2 or TRBV6-3, the J call TRBJ1-4; D possibly corresponds to TRBD1 (5 bases). Between the trimmed V and J ends, which lost 2 bases and 6 bases, there was a span of 13 bases. CDR1 and CDR2 from the germline V gene are MNHEY and SVGEGT. The CDR3 covers 15 residues. The CDR3: CASSYDAGGDEKLFF. The CDR3 DNA sequence: TGTGCCAGCAGTTACGACGCGGGGGGAGATGAAAAACTGTTTTTT.

The rearrangement uses TRBV11-2 and TRBJ2-1, with TRBD2 matching 13 bases. Germline V gene lookup returns CDR1 SGHAT and CDR2 FQNNGV. J lost 10 bases, V lost 4 bases, and 10 bases had no gene match. This CDR3 is 16 amino acids long. CDR3 in DNA: TGTGCCAGCAGCTCTCTTAGGGGGACTAGCGGGAAAGAGCAGTTCTTC. Translating gives CASSSLRGTSGKEQFF. The variable domain in full, completed from reference TRBV11-2 and TRBJ2-1, reads EAGVAQSPRYKIIEKRQSVAFWCNPISGHATLYWYQQILGQGPKLLIQFQNNGVVDDSQLPKDRFSAERLKGVDSTLKIQPAKLEDSAVYLCASSSLRGTSGKEQFFGPGTRLTVL.